The next 22 T cell receptor beta chains were all read from a single sample in a study of blood T cell repertoires in COVID-19. The protocol was immunoSEQ multiplex PCR, while the TCRdb copy is restricted to in-frame clones and leaves out a portion. The repertoire holds fewer than 350,000 clones, with about 91% as singletons. The sequencing input was peripheral blood. These receptors all stem from a woman in her twenties or thirties with COVID-19, enrolled during active disease.

V is TRBV18 and J is TRBJ2-1; TRBD2 matches at 9 bases. V lost 2 bases, J lost 10 bases, and 9 bases stayed unmatched. The CDR3 runs 15 residues. Germline CDR1 KGHSH, CDR2 LQKENI. The CDR3 here is CASSPNSGGSGEQFF. DNA for the CDR3: TGTGCCAGCTCACCAAATAGCGGGGGCTCTGGGGAGCAGTTCTTC.

CDR3 DNA: TGTGCCAGCAGTGGTAGGGGGCGGGAAAAACTGTTTTTT. Residues: CASSGRGREKLFF. The chain is built from TRBV6-4 and TRBJ1-4; 7 bases map to TRBD1. After removal of 4 bases from V and 8 bases from J, the junction contained 4 bases not matched to a gene. There are 13 residues in the CDR3. Germline values: CDR1 MRHNA, CDR2 SNTAGT.

V usage is TRBV5-5 and J usage is TRBJ1-6, with 9 bases fitting TRBD1. This CDR3 region has 16 residues. Germline CDR1 reads SGHKS; CDR2 reads YYEKEE (reference sequence). V shed 0 bases, J shed 6 bases, and the junction held 4 bases outside the gene matches. This chain's CDR3 is CASSLDGQGLNSPLHF. For the CDR3, the DNA is TGTGCCAGCAGCTTGGATGGACAGGGGCTTAATTCACCCCTCCACTTT. Full variable domain (rest looked up from reference TRBV5-5 and TRBJ1-6): DAGVTQSPTHLIKTRGQQVTLRCSPISGHKSVSWYQQVLGQGPQFIFQYYEKEERGRGNFPDRFSARQFPNYSSELNVNALLLGDSALYLCASSLDGQGLNSPLHFGNGTRLTVT.

This chain uses TRBV5-1 with TRBJ1-4; TRBD1 aligns across 9 bases. The CDR3 has 18 amino acids. Germline V lookup: CDR1 SGHRS, CDR2 YFSETQ. J was trimmed by 0 bases and V by 4 bases; bases with no gene match: 10. In nucleotides, the CDR3 is TGCGCCAGCAGCCCGCTGACAGGGGGGAGATCAACTAATGAAAAACTGTTTTTT. Protein sequence: CASSPLTGGRSTNEKLFF.

This sequence joins TRBV9 and TRBJ1-2; TRBD1 matches 9 bases. V was clipped by 1 base and J by 8 bases; unmatched bases: 3. Germline loops: CDR1 SGDLS, CDR2 YYNGEE. The CDR3 totals 13 residues. In DNA, the CDR3 is TGTGCCAGCAGCGTACGGACAGGGGTCGGCTACACCTTC. Its protein product is CASSVRTGVGYTF.

Of note for this clone: At the DNA level, this CDR3 is encoded by other sequences in the same sample as well. The chain links TRBV19 to TRBJ1-4; TRBD1 might be the D (5 bases). Germline V gene lookup returns CDR1 LNHDA and CDR2 SQIVND (reference sequence). The CDR3 has 13 residues. V was clipped by 3 bases and J by 5 bases, with 7 bases between them. CDR3 coding DNA: TGTGCCAGTAGTATTGGGGGGAATGAAAAACTGTTTTTT. Amino acid sequence: CASSIGGNEKLFF.

CDR3 amino acids: CASGTGDGNTIYF. The CDR3 DNA reads TGTGCCAGCGGGACAGGGGACGGAAACACCATATATTTT. This chain joins TRBV6-5 and TRBJ1-3, with TRBD1 matching 10 bases. Germline CDR1 and CDR2: MNHEY and SVGAGI. J lost 4 bases, V lost 8 bases, and 2 bases had no gene match. The CDR3 has 13 amino acids.

The CDR3 region has the DNA TGTGCCAGCAGTTGGACAGGGGCGGGCTACACCTTC. This gives the protein CASSWTGAGYTF. J is TRBJ1-2 and V is TRBV12-3 or TRBV12-4, with TRBD1 matching 9 bases. The J segment lost 8 bases and the V segment lost 4 bases, leaving 2 bases of the junction unmatched. This CDR3 spans 12 amino acids.

The chain joins TRBV27 to TRBJ2-1, with 7 positions matching TRBD2. Germline CDR1 reads MNHEY; CDR2 reads SMNVEV (reference sequence). The CDR3 contains 15 residues. Trimming took 7 bases from V and 6 from J; bases not matched to a gene: 12. The CDR3 nucleotides are TGTGCCAGCAATAAGCGGGGACCCCTCGTCAATGAGCAGTTCTTC. This translates into CASNKRGPLVNEQFF.

The chain is built from TRBV6-6 and TRBJ1-2; tentative D call: TRBD1 (5 bases). Germline V CDR1 and CDR2: MNHNY, SVGAGI (reference sequence). This CDR3 has 16 residues. Trimming left V 2 bases short and J 5 bases short, with 18 bases between. The CDR3 region has the DNA TGTGCCAGCAGTTACGCCCCTGGGGGGACTGGATATGGCTACACCTTC. It translates to CASSYAPGGTGYGYTF.

This clone was seen just once. V gene TRBV2 combines with J gene TRBJ1-5; TRBD1 matches at 9 bases. CDR1 is SNHLY, CDR2 FYNNEI, per germline. CDR3 length equals 14 residues. Trimming cost V 7 bases and J 6 bases; bases outside gene matches: 7. CDR3 region: CASNPTGGSQPQHF. The CDR3, as DNA: TGTGCCAGCAATCCGACAGGGGGGAGTCAGCCCCAGCATTTT.

The rearrangement uses TRBV27 and TRBJ2-7; tentative D call: TRBD1 (6 bases). The ends were cut back, 5 bases at V and 5 bases at J, with 16 bases in the middle. The CDR3 loop spans 14 amino acids. Germline assignment: CDR1 MNHEY and CDR2 SMNVEV (reference sequence). This chain's CDR3 is CASSPNRENDEQYF. CDR3 coding DNA: TGTGCCAGCAGTCCCAACAGGGAAAACGACGAGCAGTACTTC.

The J gene is TRBJ1-2, the V gene TRBV7-9, with TRBD1 identical over 9 bases. Trimming took 6 bases from V and 7 from J; bases not matched to a gene: 9. Per germline, CDR1 SEHNR and CDR2 FQNEAQ (reference sequence). The length of the CDR3 is 14 residues. CDR3 DNA: TGTGCCAGCAGGCTGCCGGGACAGGGATTTGGCTACACCTTC. It specifies CASRLPGQGFGYTF.

V gene TRBV4-2 combines with J gene TRBJ1-2, with D tentatively TRBD1 (5 bases). Trimming removed 0 bases at V and 8 bases at J, with 13 bases between. The germline V gene has CDR1 LGHNA and CDR2 YNFKEQ. The CDR3 runs to 14 residues. The CDR3, as DNA: TGTGCCAGCAGCCAAGAGGGGGGACGCTTGGGCTACACCTTC. Amino acids: CASSQEGGRLGYTF.

J is TRBJ2-6 and V is TRBV4-1, with D possibly TRBD1 on 6 matching bases. V was shortened by 0 bases and J by 1 base, with 16 bases between the two germline ends. Germline V gene sequence: CDR1 MGHRA, CDR2 YSYEKL. The CDR3 runs to 19 residues. The CDR3 DNA reads TGCGCCAGCAGCCAAGATCCACAGGGATGGGGGTCTGGGGCCAACGTCCTGACTTTC. The encoded protein is CASSQDPQGWGSGANVLTF.

CDR3 coding DNA: TGTGCCAGCACAGTTATTTGGGCAGAGACCCAGTACTTC. Its protein product is CASTVIWAETQYF. The J gene is TRBJ2-5, the V gene TRBV2; D gene unclear. The CDR3 is 13 residues long. The V and J ends lost 7 bases and 4 bases respectively, with 13 bases between them. Per germline, CDR1 SNHLY and CDR2 FYNNEI.

The sample holds a few counts of this clone. V is TRBV2 and J is TRBJ1-6, with TRBD1 matching over 9 bases. Germline V gene data show CDR1 as SNHLY and CDR2 as FYNNEI. The CDR3 consists of 19 residues. The ends lost 4 bases at V and 0 bases at J; junction bases unmatched: 10. CDR3 coding DNA: TGTGCCAGCAGTGTAACAGGGGGCGCCGACAGCTCCTATAATTCACCCCTCCACTTT. This translates into CASSVTGGADSSYNSPLHF.

CDR3 protein: CASSPGTGGHYGYTF. In DNA, the CDR3 is TGTGCCAGCAGCCCCGGGACAGGAGGTCACTATGGCTACACCTTC. This rearrangement joins TRBV6-4 to TRBJ1-2, with 8 bases fitting TRBD1. After removal of 6 bases from V and 3 bases from J, the junction contained 9 bases not matched to a gene. The CDR3 consists of 15 residues. Per the germline V gene, CDR1 is MRHNA and CDR2 is SNTAGT.

The chain couples TRBV4-1 to TRBJ1-4; 12 nucleotides agree with TRBD1. The junction had 17 bases not matched to a gene; V was cut back by 4 bases and J by 8 bases. Germline CDR1 is MGHRA and CDR2 is YSYEKL. This CDR3 has 19 amino acids. The CDR3 spells CASSPSRGQGAPRGEKLFF. The CDR3 DNA reads TGCGCCAGCAGCCCCTCCCGGGGACAGGGGGCGCCCCGGGGGGAAAAACTGTTTTTT.

This chain uses TRBV6-5 with TRBJ1-6; 7 bases match TRBD1. Germline-derived CDR1 and CDR2 are MNHEY and SVGAGI. V dropped 6 bases and J dropped 3; count of bases not matched to a gene: 5. CDR3 size: 15 residues. The CDR3 is CASSNSGGYNSPLHF. For the CDR3, the DNA is TGTGCCAGCAGCAACTCAGGGGGCTATAATTCACCCCTCCACTTT.

This chain joins TRBV13 and TRBJ1-1, with D hard to call. The CDR3 length is 11 residues. Trimming took 0 bases from V and 7 from J, leaving 3 bases between them. Germline V gene lookup returns CDR1 PRHDT and CDR2 FYEKMQ (reference sequence). CDR3 bases: TGTGCCAGCAGCTTAGGCCATGAAGCTTTCTTT. This gives the protein CASSLGHEAFF.

This sequence joins TRBV10-1 and TRBJ1-4; 7 bases are a match to TRBD1. V trimming: 6 bases; J trimming: 12 bases; junction bases outside the gene matches: 4. Germline lookup yields CDR1 WNHNN and CDR2 SYGVQD (reference sequence). There are 11 residues in the CDR3. CDR3 amino acids: CASSRGEELFF. DNA of the CDR3: TGCGCCAGCAGCAGGGGGGAGGAACTGTTTTTT.